The clone carrying this T cell receptor beta chain was seen only once. The antigen is not known. Between the trimmed V and J ends, which lost 4 bases and 6 bases, there was a span of 13 bases. This CDR3 comprises 14 residues. CDR1 and CDR2 (germline): SGHVS, FQNEAQ. This record belongs to a study of CD4+ T cells in melanoma. General observations from the study: CD8+ T cell, macrophage and B cell function reportedly correlated with neoantigen-specific CD4+ T cells. Reportedly, melanoma neoantigen-specific CD4+ T cells showed varied differentiation states.

Assay: immunoSEQ multiplex PCR; the TCRdb copy retains only in-frame clones and omits some. The repertoire has about 140,000 clones, 80% to 95% of them found once; the top ten carry approximately 1.5%. The J gene is TRBJ2-4, the V gene TRBV7-8; tentative D call: TRBD2 (5 bases). This receptor was identified in a human donor with melanoma. The CDR3 protein is CASSSGIEGNIQYF. The CDR3 region has the DNA TGTGCCAGCAGCTCTGGGATTGAGGGAAACATTCAGTACTTC.